One sample yielded the 26 T cell receptor beta chains listed below, sequenced in a study of early T cells in non-severe SARS-CoV-2 infection. TCRdb itself ran the 5' RACE reads through MiXCR, one entry per CDR3 protein. This repertoire shows about 39,000 distinct CDR3 sequences, 7.1% found once; its top ten account for roughly 4.7%. The sequenced material came from whole blood. These receptor sequences come from an adult who was a healthcare worker with PCR-confirmed SARS-CoV-2 infection or an uninfected control (not recorded which).

V is TRBV5-5 and J is TRBJ1-1; D not certain. Germline CDR1 reads SGHKS; CDR2 reads YYEKEE (reference sequence). The V end lost 2 bases, the J end lost 1 base, and 9 bases lay between the germline ends. The length of the CDR3 is 14 residues. Written as DNA, the CDR3 is TGTGCCAGCAGCTTCGCGGGCCCGAACACTGAAGCTTTCTTT. This sequence encodes CASSFAGPNTEAFF. Full variable domain (rest looked up from reference TRBV5-5 and TRBJ1-1): DAGVTQSPTHLIKTRGQQVTLRCSPISGHKSVSWYQQVLGQGPQFIFQYYEKEERGRGNFPDRFSARQFPNYSSELNVNALLLGDSALYLCASSFAGPNTEAFFGQGTRLTVV.

This clonotype was recorded only once. V gene TRBV6-2 or TRBV6-3 combines with J gene TRBJ2-1; D is tentatively TRBD1 or TRBD2 (5 bases each). The CDR3 loop spans 15 amino acids. Trimming shortened V by 6 bases and J by 0 bases, and 12 bases separated the two germline ends. From germline, CDR1 is MNHEY and CDR2 SVGEGT. The CDR3 sequence is CASSTGTSSYNEQFF. CDR3 DNA: TGTGCCAGCAGCACCGGGACCAGCTCCTACAATGAGCAGTTCTTC.

The chain couples TRBV5-1 to TRBJ2-3; D is unresolved. Germline values: CDR1 SGHRS, CDR2 YFSETQ. The length of the CDR3 is 14 residues. Trimming removed 0 bases from V and 6 bases from J, with 11 bases in between. The CDR3 is CASSLDFRGDTQYF. DNA for the CDR3: TGCGCCAGCAGCTTGGACTTTAGAGGTGATACGCAGTATTTT.

The J gene is TRBJ1-1, the V gene TRBV5-1; 8 bases are shared with TRBD1. Germline V lookup: CDR1 SGHRS, CDR2 YFSETQ. The CDR3 spans 15 residues. The V segment lost 4 bases and the J segment 4 bases; nucleotides outside the gene matches: 9. Here the CDR3 reads CASSPLGTGPTEAFF. In nucleotides, the CDR3 is TGCGCCAGCAGCCCACTAGGGACAGGACCCACTGAAGCTTTCTTT.

This chain uses TRBV7-8 with TRBJ2-7, with 9 nucleotides matching TRBD2. The J segment lost 7 bases and the V segment lost 6 bases, leaving 16 bases of the junction unmatched. The CDR3 totals 16 residues. Germline values: CDR1 SGHVS, CDR2 FQNEAQ. As DNA, the CDR3 is TGTGCCAGCAGTACGAATACCGGGACTAGCTCTTGGGAGCAGTACTTC. It specifies CASSTNTGTSSWEQYF.

This clonotype was seen only a few times. J is TRBJ1-4 and V is TRBV14; 8 nucleotides align to TRBD1. The CDR3 is 14 residues long. The V segment lost 4 bases and the J segment 8 bases; nucleotides outside the gene matches: 6. Germline V CDR1 and CDR2: SGHDN, FVKESK. The CDR3 sequence is CASSRDRSGEKLFF. CDR3 DNA: TGTGCCAGCAGCCGGGACAGGTCCGGGGAAAAACTGTTTTTT.

The sample holds a few counts of this clonotype. The J gene is TRBJ1-1, the V gene TRBV12-3 or TRBV12-4, with no clear D. The CDR3 length is 15 residues. The ends were cut back, 3 bases at V and 6 bases at J, with 17 bases in the middle. The CDR3 coding sequence is TGTGCCAGCAGTTTCTGGGGATGGAAAAACCCTGAAGCTTTCTTT. Amino acids: CASSFWGWKNPEAFF.

This clonotype was picked up many times. The chain employs TRBV7-9 and TRBJ1-3; a weak D match, TRBD1 (5 bases). With 1 base removed from V and 4 bases from J, the gap between germline ends came to 14 bases. The CDR3 extends over 16 amino acids. Germline V gene sequence: CDR1 SEHNR, CDR2 FQNEAQ (reference sequence). CDR3 residues: CASSLVKGLPGNTIYF. The CDR3 region has the DNA TGTGCCAGCAGCTTAGTAAAGGGGCTTCCCGGAAACACCATATATTTT. Full variable domain (remainder filled in from reference TRBV7-9 and TRBJ1-3): DTGVSQNPRHKITKRGQNVTFRCDPISEHNRLYWYRQTLGQGPEFLTYFQNEAQLEKSRLLSDRFSAERPKGSFSTLEIQRTEQGDSAMYLCASSLVKGLPGNTIYFGEGSWLTVV.

This clonotype was seen repeatedly, ten times or more. The chain recombines TRBV28 with TRBJ2-7, with D perhaps TRBD1 (6 bases). This CDR3 has 13 amino acids. V lost 8 bases, J lost 0 bases, and 11 bases lay in between. Germline V gives CDR1 MDHEN, CDR2 SYDVKM. CDR3 protein: CASGKGDSYEQYF. In DNA, the CDR3 is TGTGCCAGCGGTAAGGGGGACTCCTACGAGCAGTACTTC.

This clonotype was detected ten times or more. The chain is built from TRBV7-8 and TRBJ2-5; perhaps D is TRBD1 or TRBD2 (6 bases each). Looked up from germline, CDR1 is SGHVS and CDR2 is FQNEAQ. V shed 1 base and J shed 3 bases, with 9 bases lying between them. The CDR3 contains 14 residues. The CDR3, as DNA: TGTGCCAGCAGCTTAGTAAGGGGGGAAGAGACCCAGTACTTC. This gives the protein CASSLVRGEETQYF.

This clonotype appeared many times. The V call is TRBV4-3, the J call TRBJ2-1; 10 positions match TRBD2. Germline values: CDR1 LGHNA, CDR2 YSLEER. This CDR3 region has 14 residues. Trimming at V came to 4 bases and at J to 3 bases, leaving 0 bases not matched to a gene. In nucleotides, the CDR3 is TGCGCCAGCAGCCTAGCGGGGGGCTACAATGAGCAGTTCTTC. Translating it yields CASSLAGGYNEQFF.

This clonotype has just a few counts. The chain recombines TRBV7-8 with TRBJ1-1; no clear D gene. This CDR3 contains 15 residues. Germline V gene sequence: CDR1 SGHVS, CDR2 FQNEAQ. Trimming left V 2 bases short and J 0 bases short, with 10 bases between. DNA for the CDR3: TGTGCCAGCAGCTTATCTGGTCCGATGAACACTGAAGCTTTCTTT. Translating it yields CASSLSGPMNTEAFF.

This rearrangement joins TRBV19 to TRBJ1-5; no clear D gene. V gave up 6 bases and J gave up 0 bases, with 9 bases separating them. Germline V gene data show CDR1 as LNHDA and CDR2 as SQIVND (reference sequence). The CDR3 sequence is 14 residues long. CDR3: CASSFRNSNQPQHF. CDR3 coding DNA: TGTGCCAGTAGCTTCAGGAATAGCAATCAGCCCCAGCATTTT.

This clonotype was observed many times. The chain joins TRBV5-4 to TRBJ2-3; 9 bases fit TRBD1. Germline trimming cut 3 bases from V and 4 bases from J; bases unmatched to any gene: 9. Germline V CDR1 and CDR2: SGHNT, YYREEE (reference sequence). The CDR3 spans 16 residues. The CDR3 reads CASSSPGTGMADTQYF. The DNA of the CDR3 is TGTGCCAGCAGCTCCCCCGGGACAGGGATGGCAGATACGCAGTATTTT.

The chain is built from TRBV20-1 and TRBJ2-3; the match to TRBD2 covers 14 bases. This CDR3 comprises 19 residues. V dropped 5 bases and J dropped 0; count of bases not matched to a gene: 13. Germline V gives CDR1 DFQATT, CDR2 SNEGSKA (reference sequence). The CDR3 DNA reads as TGCAGTGCTCCTGGGACTAGCGGGGGATCTCCTTCGAGCACAGATACGCAGTATTTT. Its protein is CSAPGTSGGSPSSTDTQYF.

There are many counts of this clonotype. V is TRBV18 and J is TRBJ2-7; 10 bases map to TRBD2. V dropped 3 bases and J dropped 5; count of bases not matched to a gene: 7. The CDR3 length is 15 residues. Looked up from germline, CDR1 is KGHSH and CDR2 is LQKENI. The CDR3 DNA reads TGTGCCAGCTCACCGGGGACTAGCGAGGACCACGAGCAGTACTTC. It translates to CASSPGTSEDHEQYF.

This clonotype was seen repeatedly, ten times or more. This chain joins TRBV7-9 and TRBJ1-5, with D uncertain. The CDR3 has 12 residues. The V end lost 2 bases, the J end lost 3 bases, and 2 bases lay between the germline ends. The germline CDR1 and CDR2 sequences are SEHNR and FQNEAQ (reference sequence). The CDR3 coding sequence is TGTGCCAGCAGCTTACCCAATCAGCCCCAGCATTTT. Residues: CASSLPNQPQHF.

The sample holds a few counts of this clonotype. The chain is built from TRBV5-1 and TRBJ2-7; perhaps TRBD2 as D (5 bases). The CDR3 spans 15 residues. Looked up from germline, CDR1 is SGHRS and CDR2 is YFSETQ. V lost 1 base and J lost 2, with 13 bases in between. The CDR3 here is CASSLSGLDPYEQYF. The CDR3 DNA is TGCGCCAGCAGCTTGTCGGGATTAGACCCCTACGAGCAGTACTTC.

The rearrangement joins TRBV30 to TRBJ1-2; possibly TRBD1 for D (5 bases). The CDR3 length is 13 residues. Trimming stripped 3 bases from V and 0 bases from J, with 8 bases between. From germline, CDR1 is GTSNPN and CDR2 SVGIG (reference sequence). CDR3 DNA sequence: TGTGCCTGGAGGGCGACAGCTAACTATGGCTACACCTTC. Encoded protein: CAWRATANYGYTF.

This clonotype was detected many times. The rearrangement links TRBV2 to TRBJ1-1; D possibly corresponds to TRBD1 (5 bases). V dropped 6 bases and J dropped 5 bases, with 13 bases sitting between them. This CDR3 is 13 amino acids long. The germline V gene encodes CDR1 SNHLY and CDR2 FYNNEI. The CDR3 nucleotides read TGTGCCAGCAGCCTCGGGACGGGAACTGAAGCTTTCTTT. Residues: CASSLGTGTEAFF.

At least ten counts were recorded for this clonotype. In nucleotides, the CDR3 is TGTGCCAGCAGCTACGCCGGGAGGACCTACGAGCAGTACTTC. The encoded protein is CASSYAGRTYEQYF. V gene TRBV5-4 combines with J gene TRBJ2-7; 7 bases align to TRBD2. This CDR3 is 14 amino acids long. V was clipped by 3 bases and J by 2 bases; unmatched bases: 5. Germline-derived CDR1 and CDR2 are SGHNT and YYREEE (reference sequence).

This clonotype was found many times. This chain connects TRBV11-3 to TRBJ2-5; 9 bases are shared with TRBD1. Per the germline V gene, CDR1 is SGHNT and CDR2 is YENEEA. The CDR3 consists of 13 residues. The ends lost 5 bases at V and 5 bases at J; junction bases unmatched: 3. CDR3 in DNA: TGTGCCAGCAGCCCGGACAGGGGTGAGACCCAGTACTTC. The encoded protein is CASSPDRGETQYF.

This clonotype was seen ten or more times. The chain uses TRBV6-6 and TRBJ1-1; TRBD1 might be the D (5 bases). The CDR3 has 13 residues. V was cut by 8 bases and J by 2 bases, with 12 bases left in between. Germline CDR1 MNHNY, CDR2 SVGAGI (reference sequence). CDR3 DNA: TGTGCCAGCCGACAACAGGCTAACACTGAAGCTTTCTTT. It codes for CASRQQANTEAFF.

This clonotype was detected ten times or more. This chain uses TRBV7-9 with TRBJ1-1; TRBD1 might be the D (5 bases). V was shortened by 1 base and J by 3 bases, with 6 bases between the two germline ends. The CDR3 is 13 amino acids. Germline CDR1 reads SEHNR; CDR2 reads FQNEAQ (reference sequence). CDR3 nucleotides: TGTGCCAGCAGCTTAGAAGGGGACACTGAAGCTTTCTTT. Amino acids: CASSLEGDTEAFF.

This clonotype has ten or more counts. The chain has TRBV27 and TRBJ1-2; TRBD1 matches 8 bases. CDR1 and CDR2 (germline): MNHEY, SMNVEV (reference sequence). This CDR3 contains 17 residues. With 6 bases clipped from V and 1 base from J, the junction kept 13 bases outside the gene matches. In DNA, the CDR3 is TGTGCCAGCAGGCCTCTACTCCGGACAGGGTATAACTATGGCTACACCTTC. This gives the protein CASRPLLRTGYNYGYTF.

This clonotype came up a few times. The chain has TRBV6-4 and TRBJ2-2; TRBD1 matches at 7 bases. V dropped 5 bases and J dropped 2; count of bases not matched to a gene: 5. CDR1 and CDR2 (germline): MRHNA, SNTAGT. CDR3 length equals 15 residues. The CDR3 coding sequence is TGTGCCAGCAGTCCACAGGGGTTTAACACCGGGGAGCTGTTTTTT. Translated: CASSPQGFNTGELFF.